Below, 15 T cell receptor beta chains from the same sample are listed, as sequenced in a study of CD8+ T cells in alopecia areata. Sequencing used cDNA as its template, made by extracting RNA and reverse transcribing it. Assay used: immunoSEQ multiplex PCR; TCRdb lists only in-frame clones, some missing. The table shows approximately 180,000 clones, with approximately 61% occurring only once. Treatment specified: oral pan-JAK inhibitor, 5-10 mg twice daily. Source: CD4+ T cells sorted from blood, taken at week 24, from a patient treated with tofacitinib. These receptors came from a human donor with alopecia areata.

V is TRBV9 and J is TRBJ2-7, with TRBD1 matching 7 bases. The germline gives CDR1 SGDLS, CDR2 YYNGEE. J gave up 4 bases and V 3 bases, and 16 bases lay outside the gene matches. CDR3 size: 17 residues. CDR3 sequence reads: CASSAEPNSGQLYEQYF. CDR3 DNA sequence: TGTGCCAGCAGCGCCGAACCAAATTCGGGACAGTTATACGAGCAGTACTTC.

This chain connects TRBV11-2 to TRBJ1-5; possibly TRBD1 for D (5 bases). Germline V gene data show CDR1 as SGHAT and CDR2 as FQNNGV. V gave up 1 base and J gave up 4 bases, with 11 bases separating them. The CDR3 has 15 amino acids. The CDR3 protein is CASSLGRRANQPQHF. The CDR3 nucleotides read TGTGCCAGCAGCTTAGGGCGCAGGGCGAATCAGCCCCAGCATTTT.

The table lists this clone with a few counts. J is TRBJ2-3 and V is TRBV29-1; TRBD1 might be the D (6 bases). V gave up 4 bases and J gave up 5 bases, with 19 bases separating them. The CDR3 consists of 15 residues. The germline gives CDR1 SQVTM, CDR2 ANQGSEA. The CDR3 loop reads CSVVGLDPGVDTQYF. CDR3 sequence (DNA): TGCAGCGTTGTGGGGCTGGACCCAGGGGTAGATACGCAGTATTTT.

V is TRBV7-3 and J is TRBJ2-7; D is unresolved. There are 13 residues in the CDR3. V was shortened by 2 bases and J by 7 bases, with 12 bases between the two germline ends. Germline-derived CDR1 and CDR2 are SGHTA and FQGTGA. CDR3 nucleotide sequence: TGTGCCAGCAGCTTAGCCGGGTCCGGGGAGCAGTACTTC. This translates into CASSLAGSGEQYF. Full variable domain (missing parts from reference TRBV7-3 and TRBJ2-7): GAGVSQTPSNKVTEKGKYVELRCDPISGHTALYWYRQSLGQGPEFLIYFQGTGAADDSGLPNDRFFAVRPEGSVSTLKIQRTERGDSAVYLCASSLAGSGEQYFGPGTRLTVT.

This clone was seen a few times. The chain has TRBV6-5 and TRBJ1-5; D is unclear. The CDR3 sequence is 13 residues long. Germline values: CDR1 MNHEY, CDR2 SVGAGI. Trimming cost V 8 bases and J 7 bases, with 15 bases left between them. CDR3 sequence: CASALGFGQPQHF. DNA for the CDR3: TGTGCCAGCGCTTTAGGTTTTGGGCAGCCCCAGCATTTT.

CDR3: CAWSTDSNQPQHF. DNA of the CDR3: TGTGCCTGGAGTACGGATAGCAATCAGCCCCAGCATTTT. The chain combines TRBV30 with TRBJ1-5; no clear D. V dropped 2 bases and J dropped 0 bases, with 5 bases sitting between them. Germline V CDR1 and CDR2: GTSNPN, SVGIG (reference sequence). This CDR3 spans 13 amino acids.

V and J are TRBV28 and TRBJ1-5, with TRBD1 as a possible D gene (6 bases). Deletions cut 5 bases from V and 7 bases from J, with 12 bases between. The CDR3 spans 13 residues. Per germline, CDR1 MDHEN and CDR2 SYDVKM. CDR3 protein: CASSGAGEQPQHF. Here the CDR3 DNA reads TGTGCCAGCAGTGGGGCAGGGGAACAGCCCCAGCATTTT.

The chain employs TRBV7-2 and TRBJ2-3; D is unclear. V dropped 2 bases and J dropped 3 bases, with 15 bases sitting between them. The germline V gene encodes CDR1 SGHTA and CDR2 FQGNSA. The CDR3 sequence is 16 residues long. CDR3 sequence (DNA): TGTGCCAGCAGCTTATCTGCGGCAGGTTTAACAGATACGCAGTATTTT. As protein: CASSLSAAGLTDTQYF.

The chain links TRBV4-1 to TRBJ2-7; D is possibly TRBD2 (5 bases). The CDR3 contains 13 residues. V was cut by 1 base and J by 4 bases, with 8 bases left in between. From germline, CDR1 is MGHRA and CDR2 YSYEKL. This chain's CDR3 is CASSQGTSYEQYF. CDR3 DNA: TGCGCCAGCAGCCAAGGGACTTCATACGAGCAGTACTTC.

The rearrangement links TRBV9 to TRBJ1-6; a possible D gene is TRBD1 (5 bases). V lost 2 bases and J lost 8, with 14 bases in between. CDR1 and CDR2 from the germline V gene are SGDLS and YYNGEE. This CDR3 is 15 amino acids long. The CDR3 sequence is CASSVSGTVDSPLHF. Here the CDR3 DNA reads TGTGCCAGCAGCGTGTCCGGGACGGTGGATTCACCCCTCCACTTT.

This clone was recorded only once. J is TRBJ2-3 and V is TRBV5-6; tentatively, D is TRBD1 (6 bases). The CDR3 totals 16 residues. Per the germline V gene, CDR1 is SGHDT and CDR2 is YYEEEE. V was shortened by 1 base and J by 8 bases, with 20 bases between the two germline ends. The DNA for the CDR3 is TGTGCCAGCAGCTTGCCAACCTCCTTGGCACAGGGTACGCAGTATTTT. Amino acid sequence: CASSLPTSLAQGTQYF.

This clone came up a few times. V usage is TRBV5-4 and J usage is TRBJ2-7; 9 nucleotides match TRBD2. The CDR3 covers 16 residues. V lost 3 bases to trimming and J lost 7 bases; unmatched junction nucleotides: 14. Looked up from germline, CDR1 is SGHNT and CDR2 is YYREEE (reference sequence). Here the CDR3 reads CASSSGGRGGPYEQYF. CDR3 in DNA: TGTGCCAGCAGCTCCGGAGGGCGGGGGGGACCTTATGAGCAGTACTTC.

This clone was counted between two and nine times. V usage is TRBV30 and J usage is TRBJ1-2; D perhaps matches TRBD1 (6 bases). This CDR3 contains 14 residues. V lost 5 bases and J 4 bases, leaving 17 bases between the germline ends. Per the germline V gene, CDR1 is GTSNPN and CDR2 is SVGIG (reference sequence). In DNA form, the CDR3 reads TGTGCCTGGTCTGCCCGGGGGCAATCCTATGGCTACACCTTC. Translated: CAWSARGQSYGYTF.

The CDR3 spells CASRADRAARGNIQYF. The CDR3 DNA sequence: TGTGCCAGCAGGGCTGACAGGGCCGCGCGGGGAAACATTCAGTACTTC. V and J are TRBV2 and TRBJ2-4; possibly TRBD1 for D (7 bases). The CDR3 totals 16 residues. Trimming pared 6 bases from V and 6 bases from J, leaving 21 bases between. Germline lookup yields CDR1 SNHLY and CDR2 FYNNEI.

The chain carries TRBV30 and TRBJ2-1, with D tentatively TRBD2 (6 bases). Germline V CDR1 and CDR2: GTSNPN, SVGIG (reference sequence). V was pared by 0 bases and J by 13 bases, with 10 bases between. This CDR3 contains 11 residues. The CDR3 sequence: CAWSVRDHQFF. The DNA of the CDR3 is TGTGCCTGGAGTGTGCGGGACCACCAGTTCTTC.